This T cell receptor (beta chain) was sequenced during a study of blood T cell repertoires in COVID-19. TCRdb's table, derived via immunoSEQ multiplex PCR, lists solely in-frame clones and lacks some. Seen here are some 66,000 clones, approximately 82% observed once, and the top ten hold about 6.2%. The receptor was isolated from a man aged 60 to 69 with acute or convalescent COVID-19. Material: peripheral blood.

The CDR3 sequence: CASSLFLSGELFF. For the CDR3, the DNA is TGTGCCAGCAGTTTGTTTCTCTCCGGGGAGCTGTTTTTT. J is TRBJ2-2 and V is TRBV11-2; the D is unclear. Trimming took 6 bases from V and 6 from J, leaving 11 bases between them. This CDR3 has 13 residues. Germline V gene lookup returns CDR1 SGHAT and CDR2 FQNNGV.